Many counts were recorded for the clone carrying this T cell receptor (beta chain). This specimen belongs to a study of T-cell reconstitution after alpha-beta-depleted transplantation in children. V lost 7 bases and J 1 base, leaving 14 bases between the germline ends. This CDR3 is built from 14 residues. This sample's TCRbeta library carried unique molecular identifier barcodes. MiXCR, run by TCRdb on the PCR reads, gives a single entry per CDR3 protein. The sample includes 200,000 to 250,000 distinct CDR3 sequences, approximately 11% seen only once; the top ten take 28%. The V call is TRBV12-3 or TRBV12-4, the J call TRBJ2-7; D may be TRBD2 (6 bases). The sequence came from a child under two years old with acute myeloid leukemia, due to receive a stem cell transplant. The sample consisted of PBMCs, taken before TCRalphabeta/CD19-depleted stem cell transplant. The CDR3 region is CASTPGLRSYEQYF. The CDR3 region has the DNA TGTGCCAGCACCCCGGGACTTAGGTCCTACGAGCAGTACTTC.